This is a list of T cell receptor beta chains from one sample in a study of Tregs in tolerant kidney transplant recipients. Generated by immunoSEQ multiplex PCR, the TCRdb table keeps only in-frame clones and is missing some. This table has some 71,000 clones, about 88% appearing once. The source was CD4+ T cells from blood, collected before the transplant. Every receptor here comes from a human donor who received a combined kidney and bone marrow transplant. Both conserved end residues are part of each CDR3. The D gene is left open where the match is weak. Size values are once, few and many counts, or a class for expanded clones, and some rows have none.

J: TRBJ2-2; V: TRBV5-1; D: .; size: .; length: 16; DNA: TGCGCCAGCAGCAAACAGGGAAACACGAACACCGGGGAGCTGTTTTTT; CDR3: CASSKQGNTNTGELFF
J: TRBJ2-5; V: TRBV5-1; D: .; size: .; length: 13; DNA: TGCGCCAGCAGCTTGGACGGGAAAGAGACCCAGTACTTC; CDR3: CASSLDGKETQYF
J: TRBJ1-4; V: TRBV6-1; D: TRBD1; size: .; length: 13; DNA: TGTGCCAGCCGACAGGGGGCGTTTGAAAAACTGTTTTTT; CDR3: CASRQGAFEKLFF
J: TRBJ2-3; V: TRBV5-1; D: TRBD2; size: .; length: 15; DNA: TGCGCCAGCAGAATGACTAGCGGGAGTCCAGATACGCAGTATTTT; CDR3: CASRMTSGSPDTQYF
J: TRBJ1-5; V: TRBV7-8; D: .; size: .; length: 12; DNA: TGTGCCAGCAGCTTAGCCGGTCAGCCCCAGCATTTT; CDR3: CASSLAGQPQHF
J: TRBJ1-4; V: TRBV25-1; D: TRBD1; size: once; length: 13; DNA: TGTGCCAGCCGGACAGGGGCGAATGAAAAACTGTTTTTT; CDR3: CASRTGANEKLFF
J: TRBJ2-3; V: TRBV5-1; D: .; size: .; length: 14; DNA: TGCGCCAGCACGCCCTTCGCGGGCACAGATACGCAGTATTTT; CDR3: CASTPFAGTDTQYF
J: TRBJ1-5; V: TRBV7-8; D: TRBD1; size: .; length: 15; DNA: TGTGCCAGCAGCAACGGGACAGGGGATAATCAGCCCCAGCATTTT; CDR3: CASSNGTGDNQPQHF
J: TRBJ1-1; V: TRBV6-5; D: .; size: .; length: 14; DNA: TGTGCCAGCAGTCGGAGGGGGGGAAACACTGAAGCTTTCTTT; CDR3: CASSRRGGNTEAFF
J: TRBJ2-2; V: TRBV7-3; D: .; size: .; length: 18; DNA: TGTGCCAGCAGCAACATGCCGGGACAAAACACTAAAACGGGGGAGCTGTTTTTT; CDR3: CASSNMPGQNTKTGELFF
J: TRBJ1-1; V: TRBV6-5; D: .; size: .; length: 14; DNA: TGTGCCAGCAGTTCGCCTCGAGTGAACACTGAAGCTTTCTTT; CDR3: CASSSPRVNTEAFF
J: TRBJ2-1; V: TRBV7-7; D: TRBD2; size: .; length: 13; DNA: TGTGCCAGCAGCTTTTCCAGCGGGAGTGAGGTGTTCTTC; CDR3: CASSFSSGSEVFF
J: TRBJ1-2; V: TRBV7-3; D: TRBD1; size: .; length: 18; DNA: TGTGCCAGCAGCTTAACCGTGGGACAGACGAGGGGTCTAGAAGGCTACACCTTC; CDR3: CASSLTVGQTRGLEGYTF
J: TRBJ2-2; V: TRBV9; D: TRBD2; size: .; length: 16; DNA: TGTGCCAGCAGCATGGGGACTAGCGGAAACACCGGGGAGCTGTTTTTT; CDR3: CASSMGTSGNTGELFF
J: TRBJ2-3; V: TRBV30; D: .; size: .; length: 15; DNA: TGTGCCTGGAGTGTACTTTGGTCTAGCACAGATACGCAGTATTTT; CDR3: CAWSVLWSSTDTQYF
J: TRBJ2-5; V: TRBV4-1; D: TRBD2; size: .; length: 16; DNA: TGCGCCAGCAGCCAAGAGGGGACTAGCGGGCGGGAGACCCAGTACTTC; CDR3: CASSQEGTSGRETQYF
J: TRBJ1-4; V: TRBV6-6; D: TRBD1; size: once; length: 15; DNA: TGTGCCAGCAGCCTAGGGACAGCCACTAATGAAAAACTGTTTTTT; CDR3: CASSLGTATNEKLFF
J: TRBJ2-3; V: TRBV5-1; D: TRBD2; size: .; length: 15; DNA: TGCGCCAGCAGCTTGAATAGCGGGAGTGGGGCTACGCAGTATTTT; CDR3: CASSLNSGSGATQYF
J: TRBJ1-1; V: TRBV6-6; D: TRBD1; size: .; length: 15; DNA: TGTGCCAGCAGGAACACAGGGGTCGTGAACACTGAAGCTTTCTTT; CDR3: CASRNTGVVNTEAFF
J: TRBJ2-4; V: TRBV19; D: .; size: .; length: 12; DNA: TGTGCCGTTGGGACAACCGGCAGCATTCAGTACTTC; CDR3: CAVGTTGSIQYF
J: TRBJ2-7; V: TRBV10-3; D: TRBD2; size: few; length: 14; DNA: TGTGCCATCAGCGCCAGCGGGAGCTCGTACGAGCAGTACTTC; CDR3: CAISASGSSYEQYF
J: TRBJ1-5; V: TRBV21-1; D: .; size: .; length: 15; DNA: TGTGCCAGCAGCAAAGTGGCAGGGGTAAATCAGCCCCAGCATTTT; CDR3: CASSKVAGVNQPQHF
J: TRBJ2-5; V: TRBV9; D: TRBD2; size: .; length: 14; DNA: TGTGCCAGCAGCGCCGGCGGGGGAAAAGAGACCCAGTACTTC; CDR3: CASSAGGGKETQYF
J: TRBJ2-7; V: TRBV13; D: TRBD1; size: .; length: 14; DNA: TGTGCCAGCAGCTTCGCAGGGGGAAGCTACGAGCAGTACTTC; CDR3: CASSFAGGSYEQYF
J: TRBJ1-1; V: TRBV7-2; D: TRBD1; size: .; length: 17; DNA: TGTGCCAGCAGCTTAGGGACAGGGGGAAGAAGGAACACTGAAGCTTTCTTT; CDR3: CASSLGTGGRRNTEAFF
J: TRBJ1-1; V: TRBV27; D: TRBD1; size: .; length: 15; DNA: TGTGCCAGCAGTTCTTCCGGGACAGAGAACACTGAAGCTTTCTTT; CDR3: CASSSSGTENTEAFF
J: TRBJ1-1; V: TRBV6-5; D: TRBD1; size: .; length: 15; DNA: TGTGCCAGCAGTTACGCGGGACAGATGAACACTGAAGCTTTCTTT; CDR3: CASSYAGQMNTEAFF
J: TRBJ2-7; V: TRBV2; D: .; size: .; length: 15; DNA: TGTGCCAGCAGCCCTCCTGTTCGGGGTTCCTACGAGCAGTACTTC; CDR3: CASSPPVRGSYEQYF
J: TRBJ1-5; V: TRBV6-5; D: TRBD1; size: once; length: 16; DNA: TGTGCCAGCAGTTCTTTGGAGGGGGCGAACAATCAGCCCCAGCATTTT; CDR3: CASSSLEGANNQPQHF
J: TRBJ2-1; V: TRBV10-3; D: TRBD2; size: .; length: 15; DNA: TGTGCCATCAGTGATACTAGCGCGATTTACAATGAGCAGTTCTTC; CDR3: CAISDTSAIYNEQFF
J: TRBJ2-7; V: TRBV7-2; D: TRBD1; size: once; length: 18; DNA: TGTGCCAGCAGCAAACCTAGGGTTGGACAGGGGACATTCTACGAGCAGTACTTC; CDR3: CASSKPRVGQGTFYEQYF
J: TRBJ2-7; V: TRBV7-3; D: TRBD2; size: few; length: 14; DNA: TGTGCCAGCAGCTTAGGGCTAGCGGGAGGCGAGCAGTACTTC; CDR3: CASSLGLAGGEQYF
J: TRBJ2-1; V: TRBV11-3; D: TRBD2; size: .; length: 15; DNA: TGTGCCAGCAGCCTAGATGGCGGGAGGGGTGGTGAGCAGTTCTTC; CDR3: CASSLDGGRGGEQFF
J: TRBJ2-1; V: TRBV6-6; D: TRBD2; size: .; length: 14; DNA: TGTGCCAGCAGTTACTATGGGGGAGGGGTTGAGCAGTTCTTC; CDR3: CASSYYGGGVEQFF
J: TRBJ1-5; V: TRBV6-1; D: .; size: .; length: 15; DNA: TGTGCCAGCAGTGCCGGGTTGGCGAGTCGACAGCCCCAGCATTTT; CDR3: CASSAGLASRQPQHF
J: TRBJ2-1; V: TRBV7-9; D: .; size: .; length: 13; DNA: TGTGCCAGCAGCCAGGCTCAAGGAGGTGAGCAGTTCTTC; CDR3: CASSQAQGGEQFF
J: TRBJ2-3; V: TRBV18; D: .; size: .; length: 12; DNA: TGTGCCAGCTCACCACGGGAGGATACGCAGTATTTT; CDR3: CASSPREDTQYF
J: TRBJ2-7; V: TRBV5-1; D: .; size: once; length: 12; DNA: TGCGCCAGCAGCCCGGGACTCTACGAGCAGTACTTC; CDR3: CASSPGLYEQYF
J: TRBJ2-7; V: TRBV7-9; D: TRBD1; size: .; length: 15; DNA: TGTGCCAGCAGCTTAGGACAGGGGATCGCCTACGAGCAGTACTTC; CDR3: CASSLGQGIAYEQYF
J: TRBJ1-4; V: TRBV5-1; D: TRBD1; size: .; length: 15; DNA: TGCGCCAGCAGCACAGGGACAGGGATGAATGAAAAACTGTTTTTT; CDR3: CASSTGTGMNEKLFF
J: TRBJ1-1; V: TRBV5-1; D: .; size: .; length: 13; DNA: TGCGCCAGCAGCGATGGACAGAACCTCGGAGCTTTCTTT; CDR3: CASSDGQNLGAFF
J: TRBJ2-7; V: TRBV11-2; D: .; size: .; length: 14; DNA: TGTGCCAGCAGCTTAAACCAGGGGCTCCGCGAGCAGTACTTC; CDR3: CASSLNQGLREQYF
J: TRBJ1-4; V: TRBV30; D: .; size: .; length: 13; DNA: TGTGCCTGGAGTGAGAGGGTCAGTGAAAAACTGTTTTTT; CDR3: CAWSERVSEKLFF
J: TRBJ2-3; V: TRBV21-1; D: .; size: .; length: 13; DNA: TGTGCCAGCAGCAAGTTAGCGGACCATACGCAGTATTTT; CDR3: CASSKLADHTQYF
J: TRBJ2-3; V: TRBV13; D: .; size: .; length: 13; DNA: TGTGCCAGCAGCCCAACCGGGGTAGATACGCAGTATTTT; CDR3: CASSPTGVDTQYF
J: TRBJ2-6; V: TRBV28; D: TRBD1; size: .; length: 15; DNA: TGTGCCAGCAGTCGGGACAGCTCTGGGGCCAACGTCCTGACTTTC; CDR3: CASSRDSSGANVLTF
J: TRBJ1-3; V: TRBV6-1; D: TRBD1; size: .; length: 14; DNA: TGTGCCAGCAAGAAACAGGGGCCAGGAAACACCATATATTTT; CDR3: CASKKQGPGNTIYF
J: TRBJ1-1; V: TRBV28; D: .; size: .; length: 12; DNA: TGTGCCAGCCTACAGGGAAACACTGAAGCTTTCTTT; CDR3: CASLQGNTEAFF
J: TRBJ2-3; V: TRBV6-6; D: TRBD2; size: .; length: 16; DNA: TGTGCCAGCAGACCCGGGACTAGCGGGAGCACAGATACGCAGTATTTT; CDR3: CASRPGTSGSTDTQYF
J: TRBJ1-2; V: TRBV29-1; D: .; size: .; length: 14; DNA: TGCAGCGTTGAAGATGGCAAGATTTCTGGTGGCTACACCTTC; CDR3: CSVEDGKISGGYTF
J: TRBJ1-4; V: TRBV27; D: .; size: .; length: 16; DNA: TGTGCCAGCAGTCCTTACTCGGACAGACAGACTGAAAAACTGTTTTTT; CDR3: CASSPYSDRQTEKLFF
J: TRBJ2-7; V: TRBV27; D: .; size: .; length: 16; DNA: TGTGCCAGCAAAAACGCCGTGACAGGAGGTTTACGCGAGCAGTACTTC; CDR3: CASKNAVTGGLREQYF